The rows below give T cell receptor beta chains drawn from one sample of a study of tumor-infiltrating lymphocytes in primary liver carcinoma. TCRdb redid the calling of the multiplex PCR reads with MiXCR, one entry per CDR3 protein. The data show 250,000 to 350,000 distinct CDR3 sequences, around 50% seen once. Material: peripheral blood. The receptors were sampled from a woman aged 30 to 39 with primary liver carcinoma and hepatitis B virus infection. Each CDR3 is given with its conserved first and last residue. D genes are given only for firm matches. A row's size may be missing; if present it is once, few, many or a size class.

v_gene,j_gene,d_gene,abundance,CDR3nt,CDR3aa
TRBV6-6,TRBJ2-1,-,many,TGTGCCAGCAGTTCGCGTTCCTCTGGTGAGCAGTTCTTC,CASSSRSSGEQFF
TRBV6-2/TRBV6-3,TRBJ2-7,-,-,TGTGCCAGCAGTAACGGGAGCCTCGGCTACGAGCAGTACTTC,CASSNGSLGYEQYF
TRBV5-5,TRBJ2-1,-,few,TGTGCCAGCAGTCCCGGACAGAGGCAGTTCTTC,CASSPGQRQFF
TRBV20-1,TRBJ2-7,-,few,TGCAGTGCTAGAAAGGTTGGGGGGGGGCTATACGAGCAGTACTTC,CSARKVGGGLYEQYF
TRBV5-6,TRBJ2-7,-,-,TGTGCCAGCAGCTTGGCCCTAGGGACTTCACCCTACGAGCAGTACTTC,CASSLALGTSPYEQYF
TRBV7-8,TRBJ2-5,-,-,TGTGCCAGCAGCTTCTGGGACGGCCACCAAGAGACCCAGTACTTC,CASSFWDGHQETQYF
TRBV30,TRBJ2-5,TRBD2,-,TGTGCCTGGACTCGACTAGCGGGACGACAAGAGACCCAGTACTTC,CAWTRLAGRQETQYF
TRBV4-3,TRBJ1-3,-,-,TGCGCCAGCAGCCAAGTTACGGCGGGGGTCTCTGGAAACACCATATATTTT,CASSQVTAGVSGNTIYF
TRBV28,TRBJ2-7,-,few,TGTGCCAGCAGTCCCCGGACTCCCCCCGAGCAGTACTTC,CASSPRTPPEQYF
TRBV12-3/TRBV12-4,TRBJ2-3,TRBD1,-,TGTGCCAGCAACCAGAATACAGGGGCTACGCAGTATTTT,CASNQNTGATQYF
TRBV29-1,TRBJ2-3,TRBD2,many,TGCAGCGTTGATGGGGCTAGCGGGGTTCCCGAATCCGCAGATACGCAGTATTTT,CSVDGASGVPESADTQYF
TRBV10-3,TRBJ2-6,-,-,TGTGCCATCACAGGCCAAATCTCTGGGGCCAACGTCCTGACTTTC,CAITGQISGANVLTF
TRBV5-6,TRBJ2-2,-,many,TGTGCCAGCAGCTTGAACCTGCTGTCGGGCACCGGGGAGCTGTTTTTT,CASSLNLLSGTGELFF
TRBV12-3/TRBV12-4,TRBJ2-1,TRBD2,-,TGTGCCAGCAGTCCAGTAGCGGGAGTCGAGCAGTTCTTC,CASSPVAGVEQFF
TRBV4-2,TRBJ1-4,-,-,TGCGCCAGCAGCCAAGATCAGGTGGCAACTAATGAAAAACTGTTTTTT,CASSQDQVATNEKLFF
TRBV7-9,TRBJ2-2,TRBD1,few,TGTGCCAGCAGAACGGCGGGGAGACAGGGGTTTTACGGCGGCACCGGGGAGCTGTTTTTT,CASRTAGRQGFYGGTGELFF
TRBV13,TRBJ1-1,-,few,TGTGCCAGCAGCTATCGCCAGGGGAGAGCTTTCTTT,CASSYRQGRAFF
TRBV12-3/TRBV12-4,TRBJ2-2,TRBD2,few,TGTGCCAGCAGTTATACGGGGGGAGTAAACACCGGGGAGCTGTTTTTT,CASSYTGGVNTGELFF
TRBV18,TRBJ2-4,-,-,TGTGCCAGCTCACCAGGTCTAGCCAAAAACATTCAGTACTTC,CASSPGLAKNIQYF
TRBV11-2,TRBJ2-1,-,-,TGTGCCAGCCTGGGGATGGCCGAGCAGTTCTTC,CASLGMAEQFF
TRBV30,TRBJ2-2,-,-,TGTGCCTGGAGTCCCCCCGGGGAGCTGTTTTTT,CAWSPPGELFF
TRBV29-1,TRBJ2-2,-,-,TGCAGCGTCAGGCGGGGGCAGAACACCGGGGAGCTGTTTTTT,CSVRRGQNTGELFF
TRBV7-9,TRBJ1-2,TRBD1,-,TGTGCCAGCAATCCCCGGGGGACAGGGAACTATGGCTACACCTTC,CASNPRGTGNYGYTF
TRBV4-3,TRBJ2-3,TRBD1,few,TGCGCCAGCAGCCAAGATTGGGGGAACAGGGGACCCGAAGGGCAGTTCATAAATACGCAGTATTTT,CASSQDWGNRGPEGQFINTQYF
TRBV7-9,TRBJ2-1,TRBD2,-,TGTGCCAGCAGCCCCCCTCACTCTAGCGGGAGAGTCCCCGAGGGTGAGCAGTTCTTC,CASSPPHSSGRVPEGEQFF
TRBV5-4,TRBJ2-6,-,-,TGTGCCAGTAGCTTGGGGACAACTAGCTCTGTGGCCAACGTCCTGACTTTC,CASSLGTTSSVANVLTF
TRBV6-5,TRBJ2-1,-,-,TGTGCCAGCAGCGACCAGAGCTCCTACAATGAGCAGTTCTTC,CASSDQSSYNEQFF
TRBV29-1,TRBJ2-7,-,-,TGCAGTGTTGAAAAGGAGACATGGTTCTCGTACGAGCAGTACTTC,CSVEKETWFSYEQYF
TRBV30,TRBJ2-3,-,-,TGTGCCTGGAGTGTCGGGGTTTCGACAGATACGCAGTATTTT,CAWSVGVSTDTQYF
TRBV28,TRBJ1-3,-,-,TGTGCCAGCTCAGTACAGTTGGTGAGAAACACCGTATGTTTT,CASSVQLVRNTVCF
TRBV5-4,TRBJ2-1,-,few,TGTGCCAGCAGCTTGGGGGGTCAGGGGCCCTACAATGAGCAGTTCTTC,CASSLGGQGPYNEQFF
TRBV6-1,TRBJ2-5,-,-,TGTGCCAGCAGTGAAGGGCTGTGGGCGGGACGCCAAGAGACCCAGTACTTC,CASSEGLWAGRQETQYF
TRBV5-6,TRBJ1-2,-,-,TGTGGCAGCAGCATGGGGTTTGGGCACTATGGCTACACCTTC,CGSSMGFGHYGYTF
TRBV11-3,TRBJ2-1,TRBD2,-,TGTGCCAGCAGCCCCCTCGGACTAGCGGACAACCGGTACAGTGAGCTCTTCTTC,CASSPLGLADNRYSELFF
TRBV6-5,TRBJ1-2,TRBD1,-,TGTGCCAGCAGCACTCCACCGGGACAGTCCCTTTATGGCTACACCTTC,CASSTPPGQSLYGYTF
TRBV5-4,TRBJ1-4,-,-,TGTGCCAGCAGTACCGGGACCAGGAATGAAAAACTGTTTTTT,CASSTGTRNEKLFF
TRBV30,TRBJ2-2,-,-,TGTGCCTGGAGTCCAAATACCGGGGAGCTGTTTTTT,CAWSPNTGELFF
TRBV28,TRBJ2-1,-,-,TGTGCCAGCAGTGGGAGGGGGAATGAGCAGTTCTTC,CASSGRGNEQFF
TRBV6-6,TRBJ2-2,-,-,TGTGCCAGCAGCCAAAGCGGCGCTACCACCGGGGAGCCGTTTTTT,CASSQSGATTGEPFF
TRBV11-2,TRBJ2-3,-,-,TGCGCCAGCAGCTATTTAGGGCAGGGGGGCACAGATACGCGGTATTTT,CASSYLGQGGTDTRYF
TRBV5-6,TRBJ2-1,-,-,TGTGCCAGCAGCTTGGGCGGCGGGCCTAGCTCCTACAGTGAGCAGTTCTTC,CASSLGGGPSSYSEQFF
TRBV11-3,TRBJ2-2,-,-,TGTGCCAGGAGCCAAGGGATAAACACCGGGGAGCTGTTTTTT,CARSQGINTGELFF
TRBV6-1,TRBJ1-2,-,few,TGTGCCAGCAGTGAACGGTGGGGGACCTATGGCTACACCTTC,CASSERWGTYGYTF
TRBV20-1,TRBJ2-5,TRBD1,once,TGCAGTGCTGGATATCGGGGCAGGGGGCGACAAGAGACCCAGTACTTC,CSAGYRGRGRQETQYF
TRBV6-2/TRBV6-3,TRBJ2-7,TRBD1,-,TGTGCCGGCGGTTGGGACAGGGGGAGCTCCTACGAGCAGTACTTC,CAGGWDRGSSYEQYF
TRBV6-1,TRBJ2-1,-,-,TGTGCCAGCAGCGAAAGGGAGAATGAGCAGTTCTTC,CASSERENEQFF
TRBV29-1,TRBJ1-1,-,many,TGCAGCGGGGACACTGAAGCTTTCTTT,CSGDTEAFF
TRBV6-2/TRBV6-3,TRBJ2-1,TRBD1,-,TGTGCCAGCAAGTCCAGACAGGGGCTATACCATGAGCAGTTCTTC,CASKSRQGLYHEQFF
TRBV4-2,TRBJ1-1,-,-,TGTGTCAGCAGCCAAGGGGTCAGAAACACCGAAGCTTTCTTT,CVSSQGVRNTEAFF
TRBV7-8,TRBJ1-5,-,few,TGTGCCAGCAGCTTAGTTAAGTTCGATGGCAATCAGCCCCAGCATTTT,CASSLVKFDGNQPQHF